This T cell receptor beta chain originates from a study of cytomegalovirus exposure and HLA in healthy donors. Study information: The same platform used for the approximately 670 first-cohort repertoires was also used for the 120 or so validation repertoires, as a later analysis reported. Overall study findings and caveats: The study labeled roughly 160 TCR beta chains cytomegalovirus-associated.

Trimming cost V 3 bases and J 3 bases, with 9 bases left between them. This CDR3 comprises 14 residues. In germline, CDR1 is MDHEN, CDR2 SYDVKM. Comments on this clone: The antigen is not known.

Assay used: immunoSEQ multiplex PCR; TCRdb lists only in-frame clones, some missing. The sample has more than 45,000 clones, approximately 89% seen once. The clonotype was recovered from a woman between 18 and 30 years old in good health and CMV-seronegative. Sequenced input: PBMCs. The rearrangement uses TRBV28 and TRBJ1-5; D is unresolved. The CDR3 DNA sequence: TGTGCCAGCAGTTTGTCCCAGGCCAATCAGCCCCAGCATTTT. Amino acid sequence: CASSLSQANQPQHF.